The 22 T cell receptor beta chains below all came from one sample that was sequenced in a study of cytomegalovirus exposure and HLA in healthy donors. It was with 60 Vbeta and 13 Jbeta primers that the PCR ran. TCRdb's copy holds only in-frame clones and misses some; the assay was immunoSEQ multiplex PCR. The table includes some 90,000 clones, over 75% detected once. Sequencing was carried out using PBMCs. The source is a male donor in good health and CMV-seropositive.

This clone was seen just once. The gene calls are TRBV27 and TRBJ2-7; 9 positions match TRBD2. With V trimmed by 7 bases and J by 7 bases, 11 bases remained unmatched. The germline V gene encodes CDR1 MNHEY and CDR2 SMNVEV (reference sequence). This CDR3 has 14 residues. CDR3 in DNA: TGTGCCAGCAAAGCGCAGGCGGGAGGGGGAGAGCAGTACTTC. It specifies CASKAQAGGGEQYF.

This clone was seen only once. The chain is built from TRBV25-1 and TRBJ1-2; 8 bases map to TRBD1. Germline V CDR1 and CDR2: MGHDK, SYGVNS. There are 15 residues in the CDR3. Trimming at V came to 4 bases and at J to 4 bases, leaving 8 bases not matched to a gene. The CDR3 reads CASSAGQEAFYGYTF. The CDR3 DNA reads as TGTGCCAGCAGTGCGGGACAGGAGGCCTTCTATGGCTACACCTTC.

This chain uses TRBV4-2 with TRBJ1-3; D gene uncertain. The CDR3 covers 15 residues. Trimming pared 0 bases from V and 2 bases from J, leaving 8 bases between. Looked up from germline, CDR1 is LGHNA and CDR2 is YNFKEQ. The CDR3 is CASSQDPGAGNTIYF. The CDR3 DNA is TGTGCCAGCAGCCAAGATCCGGGAGCTGGAAACACCATATATTTT.

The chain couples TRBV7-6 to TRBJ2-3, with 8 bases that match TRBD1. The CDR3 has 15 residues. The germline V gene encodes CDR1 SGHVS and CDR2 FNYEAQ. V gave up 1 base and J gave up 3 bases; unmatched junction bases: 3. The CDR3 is CASSLVQGATDTQYF. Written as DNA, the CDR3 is TGTGCCAGCAGCTTAGTCCAGGGGGCAACAGATACGCAGTATTTT.

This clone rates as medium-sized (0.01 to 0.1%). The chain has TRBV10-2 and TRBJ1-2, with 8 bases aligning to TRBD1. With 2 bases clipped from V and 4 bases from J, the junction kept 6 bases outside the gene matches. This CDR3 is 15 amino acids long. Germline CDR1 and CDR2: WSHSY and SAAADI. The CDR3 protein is CASSENRGSGYGYTF. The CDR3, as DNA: TGCGCCAGCAGTGAGAACAGGGGGTCCGGCTATGGCTACACCTTC.

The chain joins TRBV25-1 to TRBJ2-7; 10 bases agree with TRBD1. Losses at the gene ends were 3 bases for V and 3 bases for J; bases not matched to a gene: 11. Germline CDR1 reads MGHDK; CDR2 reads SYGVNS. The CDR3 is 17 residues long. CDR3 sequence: CASSDPTGGQGRYEQYF. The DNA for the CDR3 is TGTGCCAGCAGTGATCCGACGGGGGGACAGGGGCGCTACGAGCAGTACTTC.

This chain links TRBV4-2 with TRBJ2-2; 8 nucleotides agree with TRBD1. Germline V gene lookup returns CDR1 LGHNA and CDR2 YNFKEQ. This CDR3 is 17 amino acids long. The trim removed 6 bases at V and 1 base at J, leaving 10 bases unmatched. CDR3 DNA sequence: TGTGCCAGCAGTGTTGCCGGACAGGGATTGAACACCGGGGAGCTGTTTTTT. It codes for CASSVAGQGLNTGELFF.

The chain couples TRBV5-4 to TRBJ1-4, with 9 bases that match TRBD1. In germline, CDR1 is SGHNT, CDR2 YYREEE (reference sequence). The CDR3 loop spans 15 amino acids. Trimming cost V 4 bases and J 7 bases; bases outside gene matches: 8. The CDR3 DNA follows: TGTGCCAGCAGCCCGGGGGGACAGGGAATTGAAAAACTGTTTTTT. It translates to CASSPGGQGIEKLFF.

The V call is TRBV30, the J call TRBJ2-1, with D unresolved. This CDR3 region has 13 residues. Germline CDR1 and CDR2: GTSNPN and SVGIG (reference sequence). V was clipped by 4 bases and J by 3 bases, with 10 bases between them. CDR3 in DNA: TGTGCCTGGAATTCGAGAGACTACAATGAGCAGTTCTTC. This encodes CAWNSRDYNEQFF.

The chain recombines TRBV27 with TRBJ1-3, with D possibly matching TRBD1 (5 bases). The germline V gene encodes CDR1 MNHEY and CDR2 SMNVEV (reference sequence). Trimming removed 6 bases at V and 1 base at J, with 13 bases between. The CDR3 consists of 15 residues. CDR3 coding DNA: TGTGCCAGCAGCGTCAGGCAGGGATCTGGAAACACCATATATTTT. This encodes CASSVRQGSGNTIYF.

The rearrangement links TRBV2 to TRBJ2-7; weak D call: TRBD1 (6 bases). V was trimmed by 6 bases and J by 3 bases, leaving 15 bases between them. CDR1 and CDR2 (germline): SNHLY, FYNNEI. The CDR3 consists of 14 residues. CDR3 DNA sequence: TGTGCCAGCAGCAAGGACAGTGGGATCTACGAGCAGTACTTC. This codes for CASSKDSGIYEQYF. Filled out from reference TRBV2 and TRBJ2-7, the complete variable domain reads EPEVTQTPSHQVTQMGQEVILRCVPISNHLYFYWYRQILGQKVEFLVSFYNNEISEKSEIFDDQFSVERPDGSNFTLKIRSTKLEDSAMYFCASSKDSGIYEQYFGPGTRLTVT.

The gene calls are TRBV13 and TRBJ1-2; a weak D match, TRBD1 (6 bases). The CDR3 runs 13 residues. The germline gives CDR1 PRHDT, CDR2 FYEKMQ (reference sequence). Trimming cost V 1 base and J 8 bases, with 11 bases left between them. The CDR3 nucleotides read TGTGCCAGCAGCTTAGCAGGGGTCGGAGGCTACACCTTC. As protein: CASSLAGVGGYTF.

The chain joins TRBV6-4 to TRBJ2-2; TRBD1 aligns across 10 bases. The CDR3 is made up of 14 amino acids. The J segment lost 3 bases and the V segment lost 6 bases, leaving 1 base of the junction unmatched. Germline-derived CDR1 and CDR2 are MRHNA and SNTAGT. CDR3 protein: CASRGTGDTGELFF. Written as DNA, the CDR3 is TGTGCCAGCAGAGGGACAGGGGACACCGGGGAGCTGTTTTTT.

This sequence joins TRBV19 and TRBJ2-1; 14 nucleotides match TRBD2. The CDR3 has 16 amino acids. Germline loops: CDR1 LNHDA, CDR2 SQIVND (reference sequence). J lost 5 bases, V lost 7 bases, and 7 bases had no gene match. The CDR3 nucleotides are TGTGCCAGTACCGGACTAGCGGGAGGCGGCAACAATGAGCAGTTCTTC. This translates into CASTGLAGGGNNEQFF.

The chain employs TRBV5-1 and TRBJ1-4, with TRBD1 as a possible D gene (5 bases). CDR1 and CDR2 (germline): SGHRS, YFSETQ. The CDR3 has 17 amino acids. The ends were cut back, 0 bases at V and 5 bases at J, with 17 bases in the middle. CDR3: CASSLEVGGAENEKLFF. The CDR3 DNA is TGCGCCAGCAGCTTGGAGGTCGGTGGGGCAGAGAATGAAAAACTGTTTTTT.

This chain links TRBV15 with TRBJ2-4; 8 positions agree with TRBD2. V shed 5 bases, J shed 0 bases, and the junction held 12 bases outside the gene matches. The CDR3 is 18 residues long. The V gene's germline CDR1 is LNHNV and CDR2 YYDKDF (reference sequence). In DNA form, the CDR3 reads TGTGCCACCAGCCCCGGGGGGGGCTCGGTATTAGCCAAAAACATTCAGTACTTC. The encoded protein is CATSPGGGSVLAKNIQYF.

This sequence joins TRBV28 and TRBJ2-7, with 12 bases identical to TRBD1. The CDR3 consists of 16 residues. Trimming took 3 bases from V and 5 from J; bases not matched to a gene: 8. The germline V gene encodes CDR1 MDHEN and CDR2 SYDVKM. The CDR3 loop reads CASSFLTGTGGNEQYF. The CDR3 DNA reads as TGTGCCAGCAGTTTCCTCACCGGGACAGGGGGCAACGAGCAGTACTTC.

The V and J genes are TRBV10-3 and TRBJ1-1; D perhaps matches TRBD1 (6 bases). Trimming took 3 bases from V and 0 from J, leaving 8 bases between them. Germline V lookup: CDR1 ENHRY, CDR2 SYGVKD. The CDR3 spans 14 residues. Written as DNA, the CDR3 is TGTGCCATCAGTGACCAGGGGCTGAACACTGAAGCTTTCTTT. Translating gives CAISDQGLNTEAFF.

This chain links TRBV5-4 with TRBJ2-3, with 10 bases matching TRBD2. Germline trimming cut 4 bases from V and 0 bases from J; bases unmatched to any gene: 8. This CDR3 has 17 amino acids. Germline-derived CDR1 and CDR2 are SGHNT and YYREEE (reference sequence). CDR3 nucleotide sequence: TGTGCCAGCAGCACCGGACTAGCGGAAGCTAGCACAGATACGCAGTATTTT. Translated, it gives CASSTGLAEASTDTQYF. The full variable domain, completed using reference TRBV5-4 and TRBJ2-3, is ETGVTQSPTHLIKTRGQQVTLRCSSQSGHNTVSWYQQALGQGPQFIFQYYREEENGRGNFPPRFSGLQFPNYSSELNVNALELDDSALYLCASSTGLAEASTDTQYFGPGTRLTVL.

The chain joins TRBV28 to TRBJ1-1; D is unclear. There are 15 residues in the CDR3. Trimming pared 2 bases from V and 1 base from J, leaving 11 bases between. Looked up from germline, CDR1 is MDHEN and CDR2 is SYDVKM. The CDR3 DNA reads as TGTGCCAGCAGTTTAGCGGGCTGGGGGAACACTGAAGCTTTCTTT. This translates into CASSLAGWGNTEAFF.

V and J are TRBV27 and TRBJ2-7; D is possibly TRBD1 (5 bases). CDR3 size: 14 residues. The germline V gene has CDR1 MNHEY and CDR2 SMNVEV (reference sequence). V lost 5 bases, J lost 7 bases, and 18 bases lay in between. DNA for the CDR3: TGTGCCAGCAGTACAGGAGACCGCTTGGGGGAGCAGTACTTC. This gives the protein CASSTGDRLGEQYF.

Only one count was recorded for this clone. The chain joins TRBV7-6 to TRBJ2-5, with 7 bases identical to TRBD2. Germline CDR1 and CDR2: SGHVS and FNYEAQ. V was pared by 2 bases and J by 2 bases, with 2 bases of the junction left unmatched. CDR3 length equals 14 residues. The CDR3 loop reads CASSLRTRQETQYF. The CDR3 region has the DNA TGTGCCAGCAGCTTACGGACTAGACAAGAGACCCAGTACTTC.